The 20 T cell receptor beta chains below were found in one sample sequenced in a study of T cell responses to AZD1222 COVID-19 vaccine. Profiled with immunoSEQ multiplex PCR; TCRdb holds only in-frame clones, not every one. The sample shows tens of thousands of clones, 84% of them seen only once. This material consisted of peripheral blood, taken on day 0 of AZD1222 vaccination. The receptors here all came from an adult in good health.

J is TRBJ2-5 and V is TRBV14; D may match TRBD1 or TRBD2 (6 bases each). Germline CDR1 and CDR2: SGHDN and FVKESK. The CDR3 has 13 residues. V was trimmed by 0 bases and J by 11 bases, leaving 13 bases between them. Here the CDR3 DNA reads TGTGCCAGCAGCCAAGATTGGGGGGCTCCTCAGTACTTC. Translated, it gives CASSQDWGAPQYF.

The V and J genes are TRBV6-5 and TRBJ2-3, with 7 bases aligning to TRBD1. The CDR3 length is 12 residues. V dropped 6 bases and J dropped 4; count of bases not matched to a gene: 1. Germline CDR1 and CDR2: MNHEY and SVGAGI. Here the CDR3 DNA reads TGTGCCAGCAGAGGGACAGCAGATACGCAGTATTTT. It yields the protein CASRGTADTQYF.

The chain recombines TRBV16 with TRBJ1-3; D might be TRBD1 (5 bases). V was clipped by 2 bases and J by 5 bases, with 16 bases between them. This CDR3 is 16 amino acids long. Germline-derived CDR1 and CDR2 are KGHSY and FQNENV. The chain's CDR3 is CASSQRSAEGRNTIYF. CDR3 sequence (DNA): TGTGCCAGCAGCCAAAGATCGGCAGAGGGACGAAACACCATATATTTT. Variable domain in full (rest from reference TRBV16 and TRBJ1-3): GEEVAQTPKHLVRGEGQKAKLYCAPIKGHSYVFWYQQVLKNEFKFLISFQNENVFDETGMPKERFSAKCLPNSPCSLEIQATKLEDSAVYFCASSQRSAEGRNTIYFGEGSWLTVV.

V is TRBV4-3 and J is TRBJ1-4, with D perhaps TRBD1 (6 bases). The CDR3 has 16 amino acids. Germline lookup yields CDR1 LGHNA and CDR2 YSLEER. Trimming shortened V by 2 bases and J by 0 bases, and 10 bases separated the two germline ends. The DNA for the CDR3 is TGCGCCAGCAGCCAAAACAGGGAGGCAACTAATGAAAAACTGTTTTTT. It codes for CASSQNREATNEKLFF.

The count of this clone is one. J is TRBJ2-1 and V is TRBV5-6; 9 nucleotides agree with TRBD1. CDR3 length equals 14 residues. Losses at the gene ends were 2 bases for V and 7 bases for J; bases not matched to a gene: 4. CDR1 is SGHDT and CDR2 is YYEEEE in the germline V gene. The CDR3 nucleotides are TGTGCCAGCAGCTTCGGGACAGGGAGGAATGAGCAGTTCTTC. Translating gives CASSFGTGRNEQFF.

This clone appeared once. The chain links TRBV5-6 to TRBJ1-2; unclear D gene. The germline V gene has CDR1 SGHDT and CDR2 YYEEEE. Trimming took off 7 bases at V and 2 bases at J, with 15 bases between the two ends. This CDR3 has 14 residues. The CDR3 spells CASFLGGRNYGYTF. CDR3 DNA sequence: TGTGCCAGCTTCCTGGGCGGCCGCAACTATGGCTACACCTTC.

V gene TRBV5-1 combines with J gene TRBJ2-5; TRBD1 might be the D (5 bases). Germline CDR1 and CDR2: SGHRS and YFSETQ. V lost 3 bases to trimming and J lost 5 bases, with 11 bases between them. The CDR3 is 13 amino acids. For the CDR3, the DNA is TGCGCCAGCAGCTCGGTTGGGGCGGAGACCCAGTACTTC. Protein product: CASSSVGAETQYF.

This chain uses TRBV13 with TRBJ1-1; D is undetermined. The CDR3 spans 13 residues. Trimming pared 5 bases from V and 3 bases from J, leaving 10 bases between. Germline-derived CDR1 and CDR2 are PRHDT and FYEKMQ (reference sequence). The CDR3 protein is CASSPNQDTEAFF. Written as DNA, the CDR3 is TGTGCCAGCAGCCCGAACCAGGACACTGAAGCTTTCTTT.

The chain employs TRBV10-3 and TRBJ2-7; 7 nucleotides match TRBD1. This CDR3 has 15 amino acids. The junction had 9 bases not matched to a gene; V was cut back by 5 bases and J by 2 bases. Germline CDR1 is ENHRY and CDR2 is SYGVKD. The CDR3 DNA follows: TGTGCCATCAGTAGACAGGGTACAATGACCTACGAGCAGTACTTC. Protein product: CAISRQGTMTYEQYF.

The sample holds a few counts of this clone. The rearrangement joins TRBV4-2 to TRBJ2-2; D perhaps matches TRBD2 (6 bases). The CDR3 extends over 18 amino acids. Germline V gene data show CDR1 as LGHNA and CDR2 as YNFKEQ. Trimming took 6 bases from V and 2 from J, leaving 22 bases between them. CDR3 coding DNA: TGTGCCAGCAGAAAGGAGTCGAGGCGGGGCCTCAACACCGGGGAGCTGTTTTTT. It encodes CASRKESRRGLNTGELFF.

The chain is built from TRBV7-9 and TRBJ2-7, with D possibly being TRBD2 (5 bases). Trimming pared 0 bases from V and 0 bases from J, leaving 12 bases between. The CDR3 extends over 16 amino acids. CDR1 is SEHNR and CDR2 is FQNEAQ in the germline V gene (reference sequence). CDR3 in amino acids: CASSLAGRGSSYEQYF. CDR3 nucleotide sequence: TGTGCCAGCAGCTTAGCAGGCCGGGGTAGCTCCTACGAGCAGTACTTC. Variable domain in full (rest from reference TRBV7-9 and TRBJ2-7): DTGVSQNPRHKITKRGQNVTFRCDPISEHNRLYWYRQTLGQGPEFLTYFQNEAQLEKSRLLSDRFSAERPKGSFSTLEIQRTEQGDSAMYLCASSLAGRGSSYEQYFGPGTRLTVT.

This clone was seen once. CDR3 DNA: TGCGCCAGACTACCTTCGGGCTCGTCGGAGCAGTTCTTC. Its protein is CARLPSGSSEQFF. V and J are TRBV5-1 and TRBJ2-1; D gene ambiguous. This CDR3 is 13 amino acids long. The germline V gene encodes CDR1 SGHRS and CDR2 YFSETQ. Trimming removed 8 bases from V and 10 bases from J, with 19 bases in between.

The chain is built from TRBV5-1 and TRBJ2-7; 7 bases map to TRBD1. Per the germline V gene, CDR1 is SGHRS and CDR2 is YFSETQ. CDR3 length: 15 amino acids. The trim removed 1 base at V and 4 bases at J, leaving 8 bases unmatched. This CDR3 reads CASSLKTGHGYEQYF. CDR3 nucleotide sequence: TGCGCCAGCAGCTTGAAGACAGGGCACGGATACGAGCAGTACTTC.

As to this clone: Other DNA variants within this sample encode the same CDR3. The gene calls are TRBV5-1 and TRBJ1-1; D ambiguous. The germline V gene encodes CDR1 SGHRS and CDR2 YFSETQ. The CDR3 has 14 residues. The germline V and J ends were trimmed by 1 base and 0 bases, with 7 bases remaining between them. This CDR3 is CASSLRGMNTEAFF. The CDR3, as DNA: TGCGCCAGCAGCTTGCGGGGAATGAACACTGAAGCTTTCTTT.

This clone was observed a handful of times. V usage is TRBV9 and J usage is TRBJ1-2; D ambiguous. CDR1 and CDR2 (germline): SGDLS, YYNGEE. The CDR3 runs 15 residues. V lost 0 bases, J lost 6 bases, and 15 bases lay in between. The CDR3 loop is CASSVEANLMDGYTF. DNA for the CDR3: TGTGCCAGCAGCGTAGAGGCTAATTTGATGGATGGCTACACCTTC. Variable domain in full (rest from reference TRBV9 and TRBJ1-2): DSGVTQTPKHLITATGQRVTLRCSPRSGDLSVYWYQQSLDQGLQFLIQYYNGEERAKGNILERFSAQQFPDLHSELNLSSLELGDSALYFCASSVEANLMDGYTFGSGTRLTVV.

The chain uses TRBV4-1 and TRBJ2-7; no reliable D call. This CDR3 is 15 amino acids long. Germline assignment: CDR1 MGHRA and CDR2 YSYEKL. V gave up 1 base and J gave up 4 bases, with 14 bases separating them. CDR3 region: CASSQVSNGRYEQYF. The CDR3 bases are TGCGCCAGCAGCCAAGTGTCGAACGGCCGATACGAGCAGTACTTC.

The chain couples TRBV5-8 to TRBJ1-5, with D maybe TRBD1 (6 bases). Trimming took 4 bases from V and 7 from J, leaving 15 bases between them. Germline CDR1 SGHTS, CDR2 YDEGEE. The CDR3 runs 14 residues. As DNA, the CDR3 is TGTGCCAGCAGCAAGTACAGGGTTCGACAGCCCCAGCATTTT. Its translation: CASSKYRVRQPQHF.

This chain joins TRBV5-6 and TRBJ2-2; no firm D call. V shed 0 bases and J shed 5 bases, with 5 bases lying between them. Germline V CDR1 and CDR2: SGHDT, YYEEEE. The CDR3 has 13 residues. For the CDR3, the DNA is TGTGCCAGCAGCTTGGGAGTAACCGGGGAGCTGTTTTTT. It encodes CASSLGVTGELFF.

V is TRBV14 and J is TRBJ2-1, with a possible D match to TRBD2 (5 bases). CDR1 is SGHDN, CDR2 FVKESK, per germline. This CDR3 is built from 15 residues. Trimming left V 3 bases short and J 7 bases short, with 16 bases between. CDR3 amino acids: CASSHLIRGGNEQFF. CDR3 sequence (DNA): TGTGCCAGCAGCCACTTAATACGGGGTGGGAATGAGCAGTTCTTC.

The rearrangement links TRBV27 to TRBJ1-5; no clear D. This CDR3 is built from 17 residues. V lost 10 bases and J 3 bases, leaving 25 bases between the germline ends. In germline, CDR1 is MNHEY, CDR2 SMNVEV (reference sequence). CDR3 coding DNA: TGTGCCACCCCGCCCCGGGATCCCCTTCGCGACAATCAGCCCCAGCATTTT. The encoded protein is CATPPRDPLRDNQPQHF.